Listed below are T cell receptor beta chains from one sample, sequenced in a study of cytomegalovirus exposure and HLA in healthy donors. The table came from immunoSEQ multiplex PCR; TCRdb's copy has only in-frame clones and leaves some out. The sample lists 150,000 to 200,000 clones; about 70% were seen once. Sequenced input: PBMCs. The receptors were gathered from a young man in good health and CMV-seropositive. The CDR3 runs from the conserved cysteine through the conserved F or W. Each record gives: CDR3 protein, CDR3 DNA, D gene, V gene, clone size, J gene. D genes are given only for firm matches. The size field is filled for only some rows; it gives once, few, many or a size class.

CDR3aa: CASSTGTSGSLDEQFF
CDR3nt: TGTGCCAGCAGCACCGGGACTAGCGGGAGTCTGGATGAGCAGTTCTTC
d_gene: TRBD2
v_gene: TRBV7-9
abundance: few
j_gene: TRBJ2-1

CDR3aa: CAWRGRTEKLFF
CDR3nt: TGTGCCTGGAGGGGAAGGACAGAAAAACTGTTTTTT
d_gene: NA
v_gene: TRBV30
abundance: few
j_gene: TRBJ1-4

CDR3aa: CASSTDRVEAGTEAFF
CDR3nt: TGTGCCAGCAGCACGGACAGGGTGGAGGCGGGCACTGAAGCTTTCTTT
d_gene: TRBD1
v_gene: TRBV7-8
abundance: NA
j_gene: TRBJ1-1

CDR3aa: CASSPQGIDTEAFF
CDR3nt: TGTGCCAGCAGTCCGCAGGGTATTGATACTGAAGCTTTCTTT
d_gene: NA
v_gene: TRBV6-5
abundance: NA
j_gene: TRBJ1-1

CDR3aa: CSAGDRGLLSYGYTF
CDR3nt: TGCAGCGCCGGAGACAGGGGGCTCCTGAGCTATGGCTACACCTTC
d_gene: TRBD1
v_gene: TRBV29-1
abundance: NA
j_gene: TRBJ1-2

CDR3aa: CASSQPGLAAQETQYF
CDR3nt: TGCGCCAGCAGCCAACCGGGACTAGCAGCTCAAGAGACCCAGTACTTC
d_gene: TRBD2
v_gene: TRBV5-1
abundance: NA
j_gene: TRBJ2-5

CDR3aa: CASKGFPNEQYF
CDR3nt: TGTGCCAGTAAGGGGTTCCCGAACGAGCAGTACTTC
d_gene: NA
v_gene: TRBV19
abundance: NA
j_gene: TRBJ2-7

CDR3aa: CASSWPEDRGGSGELFF
CDR3nt: TGTGCCAGCAGCTGGCCCGAGGACAGGGGGGGTTCCGGGGAGCTGTTTTTT
d_gene: TRBD1
v_gene: TRBV7-9
abundance: NA
j_gene: TRBJ2-2

CDR3aa: CASSPDRGRGPQHF
CDR3nt: TGTGCCAGCAGCCCTGACAGGGGGCGAGGGCCCCAGCATTTT
d_gene: TRBD1
v_gene: TRBV27
abundance: few
j_gene: TRBJ1-5

CDR3aa: CAWSPGTGGFTGELFF
CDR3nt: TGTGCCTGGAGTCCTGGGACAGGGGGTTTCACCGGGGAGCTGTTTTTT
d_gene: TRBD1
v_gene: TRBV30
abundance: NA
j_gene: TRBJ2-2

CDR3aa: CASSMWRSSYEQYF
CDR3nt: TGTGCCAGTAGTATGTGGAGGAGCTCCTACGAGCAGTACTTC
d_gene: NA
v_gene: TRBV19
abundance: NA
j_gene: TRBJ2-7

CDR3aa: CASSPRDRNNEQFF
CDR3nt: TGCGCCAGCAGCCCCAGGGACAGGAACAATGAGCAGTTCTTC
d_gene: TRBD1
v_gene: TRBV4-1
abundance: NA
j_gene: TRBJ2-1

CDR3aa: CASSLLGTPPYEQYF
CDR3nt: TGTGCCAGCAGCTTATTGGGGACTCCCCCCTACGAGCAGTACTTC
d_gene: NA
v_gene: TRBV7-3
abundance: NA
j_gene: TRBJ2-7

CDR3aa: CASSFLRGFREQYF
CDR3nt: TGTGCCAGCAGCTTTCTCAGGGGATTTCGGGAGCAGTACTTC
d_gene: NA
v_gene: TRBV7-9
abundance: NA
j_gene: TRBJ2-7

CDR3aa: CAISEGTSGVYEQYF
CDR3nt: TGTGCCATCAGTGAAGGGACTAGCGGAGTCTACGAGCAGTACTTC
d_gene: TRBD2
v_gene: TRBV10-3
abundance: NA
j_gene: TRBJ2-7

CDR3aa: CASSLSTGVSSYNEQFF
CDR3nt: TGTGCCAGCAGTTTATCGACGGGAGTCAGCTCCTACAATGAGCAGTTCTTC
d_gene: NA
v_gene: TRBV27
abundance: NA
j_gene: TRBJ2-1

CDR3aa: CSVDSGLAGGGLSEQYF
CDR3nt: TGCAGCGTTGATAGTGGGCTAGCGGGAGGGGGCCTTAGCGAGCAGTACTTC
d_gene: TRBD2
v_gene: TRBV29-1
abundance: NA
j_gene: TRBJ2-7

CDR3aa: CASSDFLEQYF
CDR3nt: TGTGCCAGCAGTGATTTTCTCGAGCAGTACTTC
d_gene: NA
v_gene: TRBV2
abundance: NA
j_gene: TRBJ2-7

CDR3aa: CASSLATATIRGYTF
CDR3nt: TGTGCCAGCAGCTTAGCGACAGCTACTATAAGAGGCTACACCTTC
d_gene: NA
v_gene: TRBV7-2
abundance: once
j_gene: TRBJ1-2

CDR3aa: CASSSLAGEGTDTQYF
CDR3nt: TGTGCCAGCAGCTCCTTAGCGGGAGAGGGGACAGATACGCAGTATTTT
d_gene: TRBD2
v_gene: TRBV7-9
abundance: NA
j_gene: TRBJ2-3

CDR3aa: CASSYGQGWIGNTIYF
CDR3nt: TGTGCCAGCAGTTATGGACAGGGATGGATTGGAAACACCATATATTTT
d_gene: TRBD1
v_gene: TRBV6-5
abundance: NA
j_gene: TRBJ1-3

CDR3aa: CAWSRGTNTGELFF
CDR3nt: TGTGCCTGGAGTAGGGGCACGAACACCGGGGAGCTGTTTTTT
d_gene: NA
v_gene: TRBV30
abundance: NA
j_gene: TRBJ2-2

CDR3aa: CASSPGSSYEQYF
CDR3nt: TGTGCCAGCAGCCCGGGGAGTTCCTACGAGCAGTACTTC
d_gene: NA
v_gene: TRBV5-4
abundance: NA
j_gene: TRBJ2-7

CDR3aa: CASSEGQNYGQDGYTF
CDR3nt: TGTGCCAGCAGTGAAGGACAGAACTATGGACAAGACGGCTACACCTTC
d_gene: NA
v_gene: TRBV6-1
abundance: NA
j_gene: TRBJ1-2

CDR3aa: CAWPVWGQSNEKLFF
CDR3nt: TGTGCCTGGCCCGTCTGGGGACAGAGCAATGAAAAACTGTTTTTT
d_gene: TRBD1
v_gene: TRBV30
abundance: NA
j_gene: TRBJ1-4

CDR3aa: CASSQDKGNEQFF
CDR3nt: TGTGCCAGCAGCCAAGACAAGGGGAATGAGCAGTTCTTC
d_gene: NA
v_gene: TRBV4-2
abundance: once
j_gene: TRBJ2-1

CDR3aa: CASSAGADYGYTF
CDR3nt: TGTGCCAGCAGCGCAGGGGCTGACTATGGCTACACCTTC
d_gene: NA
v_gene: TRBV9
abundance: NA
j_gene: TRBJ1-2

CDR3aa: CASSEDRGYSNEQFF
CDR3nt: TGTGCCAGCAGTGAGGACAGGGGATATAGCAATGAGCAGTTCTTC
d_gene: TRBD1
v_gene: TRBV2
abundance: few
j_gene: TRBJ2-1

CDR3aa: CASSSGQSYEQYF
CDR3nt: TGTGCCAGCAGTTCCGGACAGTCTTACGAGCAGTACTTC
d_gene: NA
v_gene: TRBV27
abundance: once
j_gene: TRBJ2-7

CDR3aa: CASSSADDSYNEQFF
CDR3nt: TGCGCCAGCAGCTCAGCGGATGACTCCTACAATGAGCAGTTCTTC
d_gene: NA
v_gene: TRBV5-1
abundance: NA
j_gene: TRBJ2-1

CDR3aa: CASSYGTGRLWETQYF
CDR3nt: TGTGCCAGCAGTTATGGGACAGGGAGGCTTTGGGAGACCCAGTACTTC
d_gene: TRBD1
v_gene: TRBV6-6
abundance: few
j_gene: TRBJ2-5

CDR3aa: CASSLAGRANTGELFF
CDR3nt: TGTGCCAGCAGCTTAGCCGGGAGGGCCAACACCGGGGAGCTGTTTTTT
d_gene: TRBD2
v_gene: TRBV7-2
abundance: NA
j_gene: TRBJ2-2

CDR3aa: CASSLGGQGRNEQFF
CDR3nt: TGTGCCAGCAGTTTAGGGGGACAGGGGAGAAATGAGCAGTTCTTC
d_gene: TRBD1
v_gene: TRBV28
abundance: NA
j_gene: TRBJ2-1

CDR3aa: CASSPPQGYEQYF
CDR3nt: TGTGCCAGCAGTCCCCCGCAGGGATACGAGCAGTACTTC
d_gene: NA
v_gene: TRBV27
abundance: NA
j_gene: TRBJ2-7

CDR3aa: CASSEGGTQYF
CDR3nt: TGTGCCAGCAGTGAGGGGGGGACCCAGTACTTC
d_gene: NA
v_gene: TRBV2
abundance: NA
j_gene: TRBJ2-5

CDR3aa: CASSESFNSPLHF
CDR3nt: TGTGCCAGCAGTGAATCCTTTAATTCACCCCTCCACTTT
d_gene: NA
v_gene: TRBV6-1
abundance: NA
j_gene: TRBJ1-6

CDR3aa: CASSDSGSYNEQFF
CDR3nt: TGTGCCAGCAGTGACTCCGGCTCCTACAATGAGCAGTTCTTC
d_gene: NA
v_gene: TRBV6-4
abundance: NA
j_gene: TRBJ2-1

CDR3aa: CASSRGGTATYEQYF
CDR3nt: TGTGCCAGCAGTCGTGGAGGGACAGCTACCTACGAGCAGTACTTC
d_gene: NA
v_gene: TRBV6-5
abundance: NA
j_gene: TRBJ2-7

CDR3aa: CASSLSPGAAFF
CDR3nt: TGTGCCAGCAGTTTATCCCCAGGGGCCGCTTTCTTT
d_gene: NA
v_gene: TRBV28
abundance: NA
j_gene: TRBJ1-1

CDR3aa: CASSVEGPGGGQPQHF
CDR3nt: TGTGCCAGTAGTGTAGAGGGGCCAGGGGGCGGTCAGCCCCAGCATTTT
d_gene: TRBD1
v_gene: TRBV19
abundance: NA
j_gene: TRBJ1-5

CDR3aa: CASSQSRQGTNTIYF
CDR3nt: TGTGCCAGCAGTCAAAGCAGACAGGGTACAAACACCATATATTTT
d_gene: TRBD1
v_gene: TRBV6-5
abundance: once
j_gene: TRBJ1-3

CDR3aa: CASSYIDRVNEKLFF
CDR3nt: TGTGCCAGCAGTTACATCGACAGGGTTAATGAAAAACTGTTTTTT
d_gene: TRBD1
v_gene: TRBV6-6
abundance: NA
j_gene: TRBJ1-4